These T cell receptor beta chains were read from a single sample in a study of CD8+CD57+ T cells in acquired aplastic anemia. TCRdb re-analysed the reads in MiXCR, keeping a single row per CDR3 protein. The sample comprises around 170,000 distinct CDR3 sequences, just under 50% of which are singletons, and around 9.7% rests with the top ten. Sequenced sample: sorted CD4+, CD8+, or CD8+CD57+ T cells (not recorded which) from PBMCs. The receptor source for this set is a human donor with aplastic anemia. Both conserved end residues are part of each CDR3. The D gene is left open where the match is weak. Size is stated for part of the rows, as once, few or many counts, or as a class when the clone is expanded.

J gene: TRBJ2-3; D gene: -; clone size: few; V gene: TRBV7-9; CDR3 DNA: TGTGCCAGCAGCTTAGGGGGGGTTACGCAGTATTTT; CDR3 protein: CASSLGGVTQYF
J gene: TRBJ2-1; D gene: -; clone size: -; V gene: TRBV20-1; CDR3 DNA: TGCAGTGCTAGGACTGCGATTTCCTACAATGAGCAGTTCTTC; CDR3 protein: CSARTAISYNEQFF
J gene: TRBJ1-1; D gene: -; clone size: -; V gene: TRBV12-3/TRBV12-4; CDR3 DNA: TGTGCCAGCAGTTTTGGGGCAGGGGACCCTGAAGCTTTCTTT; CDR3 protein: CASSFGAGDPEAFF
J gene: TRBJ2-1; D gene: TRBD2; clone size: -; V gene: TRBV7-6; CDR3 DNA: TGTGCCAGCAGCCCCGAGGGACTAGCGGGGAGCGTGGGGTTCTTC; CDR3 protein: CASSPEGLAGSVGFF
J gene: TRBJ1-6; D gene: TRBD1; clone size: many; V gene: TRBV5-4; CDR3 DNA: TGTGCCAGCAGCTCGGGACAGAGTTATAATTCACCCCTCCACTTT; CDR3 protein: CASSSGQSYNSPLHF
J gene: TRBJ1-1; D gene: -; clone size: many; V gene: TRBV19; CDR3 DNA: TGTGCCAGTAGCATCCCCAGGTTAAGCTCTGAAGCTTTCTTT; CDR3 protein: CASSIPRLSSEAFF
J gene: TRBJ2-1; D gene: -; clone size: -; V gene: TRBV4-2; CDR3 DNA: TGTGCCAGCAGCCAAGTCCCACAGGGCAGAAACAATGAGCAGTTCTTC; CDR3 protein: CASSQVPQGRNNEQFF
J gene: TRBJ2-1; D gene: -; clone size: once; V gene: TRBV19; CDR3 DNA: TGTGCCAGTGCCGCGACCTTTCCTCGGCCCAATGAGCAGTTCTTC; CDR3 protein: CASAATFPRPNEQFF
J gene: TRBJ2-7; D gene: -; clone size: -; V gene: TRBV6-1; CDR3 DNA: TGTGCCGCCGGGCTGGGCGTCGGCGAGCAGTACTTC; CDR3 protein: CAAGLGVGEQYF
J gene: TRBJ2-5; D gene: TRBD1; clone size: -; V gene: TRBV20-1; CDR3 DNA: TGCAGGCCGGGACAGGGGTTGCGAGAGACCCAGTACTTC; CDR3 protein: CRPGQGLRETQYF
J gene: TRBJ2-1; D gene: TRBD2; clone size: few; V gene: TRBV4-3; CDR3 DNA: TGCGCCAGCAGCCATTCCACGGGGGGGGAATACAATGAGCAGTTCTTC; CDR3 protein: CASSHSTGGEYNEQFF
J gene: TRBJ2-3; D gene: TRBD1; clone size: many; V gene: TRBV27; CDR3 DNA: TGTGCCAGCAGGAGGGACAGGGTCACAGATACGCAGTATTTT; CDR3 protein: CASRRDRVTDTQYF
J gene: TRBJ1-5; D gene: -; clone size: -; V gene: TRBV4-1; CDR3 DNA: TGCGCCAGCAGCCAAGAGGGGAGGCCTGATCCAAATCAGCCCCAGCATTTT; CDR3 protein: CASSQEGRPDPNQPQHF
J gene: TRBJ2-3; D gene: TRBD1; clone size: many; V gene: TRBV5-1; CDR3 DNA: TGCGCCAGCAGCTTGCGGACAGGGGGGACAGATACGCAGTATTTT; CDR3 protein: CASSLRTGGTDTQYF
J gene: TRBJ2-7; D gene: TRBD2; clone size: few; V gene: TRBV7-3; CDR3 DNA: TGTGCCAGCAGCCCAGGACTAGCGGGCCCTTCGCCTCACGAGCAGTACTTC; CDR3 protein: CASSPGLAGPSPHEQYF
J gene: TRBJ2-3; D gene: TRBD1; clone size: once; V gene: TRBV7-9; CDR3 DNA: TGTGCCAGCAGCGCCCAACAGGGGGATACGCAGTATTTT; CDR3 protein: CASSAQQGDTQYF
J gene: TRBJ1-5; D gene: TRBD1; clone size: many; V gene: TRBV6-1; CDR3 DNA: TGTGCCAGCAGCCGACAGGGATACAATCAGCCCCAGCATTTT; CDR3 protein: CASSRQGYNQPQHF
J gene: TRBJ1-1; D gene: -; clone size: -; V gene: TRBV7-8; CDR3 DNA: TGTGCCAGCAGCTTAGCGGGGGACAAGCTTTACACTGAAGCTTTCTTT; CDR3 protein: CASSLAGDKLYTEAFF
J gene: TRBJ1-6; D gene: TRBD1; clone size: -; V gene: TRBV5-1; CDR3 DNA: TGCGCCAGGGGGGTCGGGACAGGGCCGAATTCACCCCTCCACTTT; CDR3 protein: CARGVGTGPNSPLHF
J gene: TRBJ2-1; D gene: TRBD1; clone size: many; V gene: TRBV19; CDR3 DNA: TGTGCCAGTAAAACAGGGATTAGGGACAGGAATGAGCAGTTCTTC; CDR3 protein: CASKTGIRDRNEQFF
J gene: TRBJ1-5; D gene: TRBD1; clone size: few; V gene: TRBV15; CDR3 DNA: TGTGCCACCAGCAGCGACAGGGGCAATCAGCCCCAGCATTTT; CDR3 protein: CATSSDRGNQPQHF
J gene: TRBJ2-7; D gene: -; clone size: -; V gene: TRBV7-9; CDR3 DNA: TGTGCCAGCAGCTCCGAGGTGAGCTCCTACGAGCAGTACTTC; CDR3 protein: CASSSEVSSYEQYF
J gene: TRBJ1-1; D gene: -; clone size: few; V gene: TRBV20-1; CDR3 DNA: TGCAGTGCTATAAGCCGGAATGCGATTGAAGCTTTCTTT; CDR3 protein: CSAISRNAIEAFF
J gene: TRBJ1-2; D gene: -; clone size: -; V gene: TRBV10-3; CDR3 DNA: TGTGCCATCAGTGAGTCTATGGGGGCAGTCTATGGCTACACCTTC; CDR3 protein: CAISESMGAVYGYTF
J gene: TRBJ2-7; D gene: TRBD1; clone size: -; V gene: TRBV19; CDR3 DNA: TGTGCCAGTAGTTCATACGGGACAGGGAACTACGAGCAGTACTTC; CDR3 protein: CASSSYGTGNYEQYF
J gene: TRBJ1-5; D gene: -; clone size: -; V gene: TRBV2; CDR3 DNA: TGTGCCAGCAGTCGGGACAATCAGCCCCAGCATTTT; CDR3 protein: CASSRDNQPQHF
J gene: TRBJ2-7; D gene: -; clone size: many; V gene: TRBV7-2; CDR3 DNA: TGTGCCAGCTCACCACCCGGATCCTACGAGCAGTACTTC; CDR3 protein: CASSPPGSYEQYF
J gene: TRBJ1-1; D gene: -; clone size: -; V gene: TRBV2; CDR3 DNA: TGTGCCAGCAGTGAAGCAACAGGGTTCTCAGCTGAAGCTTTCTTT; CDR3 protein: CASSEATGFSAEAFF
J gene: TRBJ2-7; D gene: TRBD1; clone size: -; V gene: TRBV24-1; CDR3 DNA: TGTGCCACCAGTGATCCCCGCCGGACAGGGGGCTTCGAGCAGTACTTC; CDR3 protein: CATSDPRRTGGFEQYF
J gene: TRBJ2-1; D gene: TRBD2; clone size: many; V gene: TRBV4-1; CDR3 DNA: TGCGCCAGCAGGGAGACTAGCAGCGATGAGCAGTTCTTC; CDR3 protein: CASRETSSDEQFF
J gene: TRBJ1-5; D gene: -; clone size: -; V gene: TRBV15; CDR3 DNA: TGTGCCACCGCCGAAGGAGGGGGGGATAGCAATCAGCCCCAGCATTTT; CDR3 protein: CATAEGGGDSNQPQHF
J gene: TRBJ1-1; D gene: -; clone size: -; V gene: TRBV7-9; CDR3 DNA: TGTGCCAGCAGCCCGGAGGGACTTTGGAACACTGAAGCTTTCTTT; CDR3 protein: CASSPEGLWNTEAFF
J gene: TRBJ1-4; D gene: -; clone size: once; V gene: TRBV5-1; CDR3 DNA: TGCGCCAGCAGCTTAGACACGGGGTATGAAAAACTGTTTTTT; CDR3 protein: CASSLDTGYEKLFF
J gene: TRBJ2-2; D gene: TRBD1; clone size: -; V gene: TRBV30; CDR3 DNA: TGTGCCTGGCAACTGGGACAGATAGCGAACACCGGGGAGCTGTTTTTT; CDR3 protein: CAWQLGQIANTGELFF
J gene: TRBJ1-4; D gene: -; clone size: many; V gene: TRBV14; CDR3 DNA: TGTGCCAGCAGCCAGTTGGGGACCAAAAATGAAAAACTGTTTTTT; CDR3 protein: CASSQLGTKNEKLFF
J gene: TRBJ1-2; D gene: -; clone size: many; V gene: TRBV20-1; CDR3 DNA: TGCAGTGCTGGCTCGGGGGGCTATGGCTACACCTTC; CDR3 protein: CSAGSGGYGYTF
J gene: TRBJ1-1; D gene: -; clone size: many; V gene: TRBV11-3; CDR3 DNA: TGTGCCAGCAGCTTCTCATGGGGACAATCGAACACTGAAGCTTTCTTT; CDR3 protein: CASSFSWGQSNTEAFF
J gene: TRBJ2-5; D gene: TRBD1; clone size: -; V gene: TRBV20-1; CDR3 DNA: TGCAGTGCTAGTATGGGACAGGGGGAGACCCAGTACTTC; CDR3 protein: CSASMGQGETQYF
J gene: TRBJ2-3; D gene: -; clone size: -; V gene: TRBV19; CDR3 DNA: TGTGCCAGTAAAGTCAGGGACACAGATACGCAGTATTTT; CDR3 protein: CASKVRDTDTQYF
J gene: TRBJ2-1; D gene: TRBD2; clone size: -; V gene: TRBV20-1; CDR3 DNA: TGCAGTGCTAGGTTAGGACTAGCGGGGGGGGGCTACAATGAGCAGTTCTTC; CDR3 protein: CSARLGLAGGGYNEQFF
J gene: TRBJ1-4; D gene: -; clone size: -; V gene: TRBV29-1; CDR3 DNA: TGCAGCGTTGAACAGGGGTATGAAAAACTGTTTTTT; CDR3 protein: CSVEQGYEKLFF
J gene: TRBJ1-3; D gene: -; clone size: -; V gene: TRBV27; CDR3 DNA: TGTGCCAGCAGACTAGGAGAAGGTGGAAACACCATATATTTT; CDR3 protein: CASRLGEGGNTIYF
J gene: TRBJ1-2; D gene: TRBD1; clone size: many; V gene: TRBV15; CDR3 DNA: TGTGCCACCGGTACAGGGGGCCCTCCTAACTATGGCTACACCTTC; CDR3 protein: CATGTGGPPNYGYTF